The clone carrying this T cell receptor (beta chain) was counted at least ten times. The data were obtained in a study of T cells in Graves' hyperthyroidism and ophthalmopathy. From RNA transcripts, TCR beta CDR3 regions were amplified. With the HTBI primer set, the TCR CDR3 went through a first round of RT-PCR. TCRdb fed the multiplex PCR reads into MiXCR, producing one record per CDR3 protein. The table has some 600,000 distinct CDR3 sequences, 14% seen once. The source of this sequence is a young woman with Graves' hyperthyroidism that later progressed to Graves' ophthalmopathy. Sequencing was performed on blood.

CDR3 sequence reads: CASSDTGTAQETQYF. The CDR3 region has the DNA TGTGCCAGCAGTGACACTGGGACAGCCCAAGAGACCCAGTACTTC. The chain employs TRBV6-1 and TRBJ2-5, with 7 bases matching TRBD1. The V gene end was trimmed by 3 bases and the J gene end by 1 base; junction bases not matched to a gene: 5. There are 15 residues in the CDR3. Germline CDR1 and CDR2: MNHNS and SASEGT.